Listed here are 32 T cell receptor beta chains from one sample, sequenced in a study of CD8+ T cells in alopecia areata. The treatment is: oral pan-JAK inhibitor, 5-10 mg twice daily. The sequencing template was cDNA reverse transcribed from extracted RNA. Method: immunoSEQ multiplex PCR; TCRdb's copy keeps in-frame clones and lacks some. The data hold 110,000 or so clones, with 56% observed a single time. The starting material was CD4+ T cells sorted from blood, obtained at week 24, from a patient treated with tofacitinib. These receptor sequences come from a human donor with alopecia areata.

The CDR3 here is CAGVGVGRYGYTF. The CDR3 nucleotides are TGTGCCGGTGTGGGAGTAGGACGCTATGGCTACACCTTC. The chain couples TRBV19 to TRBJ1-2; D gene uncertain. The V gene lost 11 bases and the J gene lost 4 bases, with 17 bases spanning the gap. This CDR3 contains 13 residues. Germline V gene data show CDR1 as LNHDA and CDR2 as SQIVND (reference sequence).

The rearrangement uses TRBV15 and TRBJ2-7, with 7 bases matching TRBD2. Germline V gene data show CDR1 as LNHNV and CDR2 as YYDKDF (reference sequence). The CDR3 runs 15 residues. J lost 2 bases, V lost 0 bases, and 4 bases had no gene match. In DNA form, the CDR3 reads TGTGCCACCAGCAGAGATCGGAGCGGGGCCTACGAGCAGTACTTC. Its protein is CATSRDRSGAYEQYF.

A note on this clone: An end of the junction does not agree with germline; a read error may underlie this. V is TRBV2 and J is TRBJ2-5; D is tentatively TRBD1 or TRBD2 (6 bases each). The CDR3 totals 15 residues. Germline assignment: CDR1 SNHLY and CDR2 FYNNEI. CDR3 amino acids: CASREGGLSPETQYF. CDR3 nucleotides: TGTGCCAGCAGAGAAGGGGGGCTGTCACCAGAGACCCAGTACTTC.

This chain joins TRBV4-2 and TRBJ2-7; tentatively, D is TRBD2 (5 bases). V gave up 0 bases and J gave up 3 bases, with 15 bases separating them. Germline V gives CDR1 LGHNA, CDR2 YNFKEQ. This CDR3 region has 16 residues. The CDR3 nucleotides are TGTGCCAGCAGCCAAGAAATACGGCACGGAGGCTACGAGCAGTACTTC. It encodes CASSQEIRHGGYEQYF.

The chain combines TRBV4-1 with TRBJ2-3; D tentatively reads TRBD1 or TRBD2 (5 bases each). V was shortened by 0 bases and J by 2 bases, with 12 bases between the two germline ends. The CDR3 extends over 16 amino acids. Germline CDR1 reads MGHRA; CDR2 reads YSYEKL. The CDR3 coding sequence is TGCGCCAGCAGCCAAGATCGGGGCGGACTCACAGATACGCAGTATTTT. It yields the protein CASSQDRGGLTDTQYF.

This CDR3 reads CAWSVRGTGELFF. In DNA form, the CDR3 reads TGTGCCTGGAGTGTACGAGGGACCGGGGAGCTGTTTTTT. The chain uses TRBV30 and TRBJ2-2; perhaps TRBD2 as D (5 bases). The CDR3 totals 13 residues. V lost 0 bases, J lost 5 bases, and 7 bases lay in between. Germline loops: CDR1 GTSNPN, CDR2 SVGIG (reference sequence). The complete variable domain, with remaining parts taken from reference TRBV30 and TRBJ2-2, reads SQTIHQWPATLVQPVGSPLSLECTVEGTSNPNLYWYRQAAGRGLQLLFYSVGIGQISSEVPQNLSASRPQDRQFILSSKKLLLSDSGFYLCAWSVRGTGELFFGEGSRLTVL.

This clone turned up a few times. This chain uses TRBV7-9 with TRBJ2-2; D gene ambiguous. The CDR3 is 13 residues long. V dropped 4 bases and J dropped 3 bases, with 6 bases sitting between them. Per the germline V gene, CDR1 is SEHNR and CDR2 is FQNEAQ (reference sequence). CDR3 amino acids: CASSSQYTGELFF. The CDR3 nucleotides are TGTGCCAGCAGCTCCCAGTACACCGGGGAGCTGTTTTTT.

The CDR3 spells CASSSLQGATGYTF. CDR3 sequence (DNA): TGTGCCAGCAGCTCACTACAGGGGGCGACGGGCTACACCTTC. The V call is TRBV7-2, the J call TRBJ1-2; 9 bases map to TRBD1. In germline, CDR1 is SGHTA, CDR2 FQGNSA. The CDR3 runs to 14 residues. V dropped 4 bases and J dropped 8; count of bases not matched to a gene: 8.

This clone turned up a few times. V usage is TRBV27 and J usage is TRBJ2-6; 7 positions match TRBD1. J lost 2 bases, V lost 6 bases, and 13 bases had no gene match. CDR3 length: 18 amino acids. Germline CDR1 is MNHEY and CDR2 is SMNVEV (reference sequence). CDR3 coding DNA: TGTGCCAGCAGCGAGAAAGACAGGGTGCTGACTGGGGCCAACGTCCTGACTTTC. Protein sequence: CASSEKDRVLTGANVLTF.

The gene calls are TRBV2 and TRBJ2-3; D unclear. The CDR3 contains 13 residues. Germline-derived CDR1 and CDR2 are SNHLY and FYNNEI. V lost 5 bases and J 0 bases, leaving 6 bases between the germline ends. This chain's CDR3 is CASSPLSTDTQYF. CDR3 DNA: TGTGCCAGCAGTCCTCTGAGCACAGATACGCAGTATTTT. Full variable domain (rest looked up from reference TRBV2 and TRBJ2-3): EPEVTQTPSHQVTQMGQEVILRCVPISNHLYFYWYRQILGQKVEFLVSFYNNEISEKSEIFDDQFSVERPDGSNFTLKIRSTKLEDSAMYFCASSPLSTDTQYFGPGTRLTVL.

The chain recombines TRBV29-1 with TRBJ1-1; TRBD1 might be the D (6 bases). Trimming left V 7 bases short and J 1 base short, with 10 bases between. This CDR3 is built from 12 residues. Per germline, CDR1 SQVTM and CDR2 ANQGSEA. In DNA, the CDR3 is TGCAGCGCTACGACAGGGAACACTGAAGCTTTCTTT. Its protein is CSATTGNTEAFF.

This clone has only one observation. The J gene is TRBJ1-2, the V gene TRBV7-2, with TRBD1 matching over 7 bases. Per the germline V gene, CDR1 is SGHTA and CDR2 is FQGNSA. V shed 5 bases, J shed 4 bases, and the junction held 4 bases outside the gene matches. This CDR3 contains 13 residues. CDR3 coding DNA: TGTGCCAGCAGCCGAACAGGGGTCTATGGCTACACCTTC. This gives the protein CASSRTGVYGYTF.

This clone was detected a few times. The CDR3 sequence is CSVEEVLYNEQFF. The CDR3 region has the DNA TGCAGCGTTGAAGAAGTCCTCTACAATGAGCAGTTCTTC. The J gene is TRBJ2-1, the V gene TRBV29-1; D remains ambiguous. CDR3 length: 13 amino acids. V lost 0 bases to trimming and J lost 3 bases, with 6 bases between them. CDR1 is SQVTM, CDR2 ANQGSEA, per germline.

This clone was detected only a few times. The V and J genes are TRBV5-4 and TRBJ1-1; possible D gene TRBD1, 5 bases. CDR3 length: 14 amino acids. Between the trimmed V and J ends, which lost 0 bases and 1 base, there was a span of 7 bases. In germline, CDR1 is SGHNT, CDR2 YYREEE (reference sequence). The CDR3: CASSLGQRNTEAFF. The CDR3 region has the DNA TGTGCCAGCAGCTTGGGACAGAGGAACACTGAAGCTTTCTTT.

The genes are TRBV2 and TRBJ2-7; no reliable D call. V was shortened by 7 bases and J by 0 bases, with 13 bases between the two germline ends. This CDR3 contains 14 residues. From germline, CDR1 is SNHLY and CDR2 FYNNEI. Here the CDR3 DNA reads TGTGCCAGCAACGCCGCGGAGCACTCCTACGAGCAGTACTTC. Amino acid sequence: CASNAAEHSYEQYF.

The rearrangement links TRBV7-8 to TRBJ1-1; 11 positions agree with TRBD1. V was pared by 5 bases and J by 11 bases, with 10 bases of the junction left unmatched. In germline, CDR1 is SGHVS, CDR2 FQNEAQ. The CDR3 covers 14 residues. The CDR3 spells CASSVIGQGANAFF. As DNA, the CDR3 is TGTGCCAGCAGCGTAATCGGACAGGGGGCCAATGCTTTCTTT.

The table lists this clone with a count of one. V usage is TRBV29-1 and J usage is TRBJ2-2; D tentatively fits TRBD1 or TRBD2 (5 bases each). The CDR3 spans 13 residues. Trimming removed 2 bases from V and 7 bases from J, with 11 bases in between. The V gene's germline CDR1 is SQVTM and CDR2 ANQGSEA. The CDR3 nucleotides are TGCAGCGTTGAACCGGGGCGAGGCGGGGAGCTGTTTTTT. It is translated as CSVEPGRGGELFF.

In this sample, this clone turned up a few times. V and J are TRBV7-2 and TRBJ2-5; D unresolved. V dropped 6 bases and J dropped 5 bases, with 16 bases sitting between them. Germline lookup yields CDR1 SGHTA and CDR2 FQGNSA. The CDR3 length is 14 residues. The CDR3 region is CASRVPGAGETQYF. The CDR3 DNA is TGTGCCAGCAGAGTACCGGGTGCTGGTGAGACCCAGTACTTC.

The V call is TRBV5-1, the J call TRBJ2-1; unclear D gene. Germline CDR1 reads SGHRS; CDR2 reads YFSETQ. CDR3 size: 14 residues. The V end lost 3 bases, the J end lost 7 bases, and 14 bases lay between the germline ends. The CDR3 coding sequence is TGCGCCAGCAGCTCGCCTCAAATCGGAAATGAGCAGTTCTTC. This sequence encodes CASSSPQIGNEQFF.

This rearrangement joins TRBV29-1 to TRBJ2-7; tentatively, D is TRBD2 (6 bases). Trimming removed 5 bases from V and 3 bases from J, with 14 bases in between. This CDR3 has 13 amino acids. Per germline, CDR1 SQVTM and CDR2 ANQGSEA. DNA for the CDR3: TGCAGCGTTAAAACAGTGCGGGGCTACGAGCAGTACTTC. Its translation: CSVKTVRGYEQYF.

The chain couples TRBV29-1 to TRBJ1-1, with D unclear. The CDR3 contains 13 residues. Germline values: CDR1 SQVTM, CDR2 ANQGSEA. V was pared by 2 bases and J by 9 bases, with 16 bases between. The DNA for the CDR3 is TGCAGCGTTGAATTGAGGCAAACCCCTAAAGCTTTCTTT. Translating gives CSVELRQTPKAFF.

This clone was found a few times. J is TRBJ1-6 and V is TRBV29-1, with 9 bases that match TRBD1. The CDR3 has 13 amino acids. J lost 7 bases, V lost 5 bases, and 3 bases had no gene match. Germline loops: CDR1 SQVTM, CDR2 ANQGSEA. The CDR3 loop reads CSVTTGGNSPLHF. The CDR3 nucleotides read TGCAGCGTTACGACAGGGGGAAATTCACCCCTCCACTTT.

In this sample, this clone turned up a few times. This chain uses TRBV15 with TRBJ2-1, with TRBD1 identical over 9 bases. In germline, CDR1 is LNHNV, CDR2 YYDKDF (reference sequence). With 6 bases clipped from V and 12 bases from J, the junction kept 15 bases outside the gene matches. This CDR3 contains 15 residues. This CDR3 reads CATSSRDRASQRQFF. CDR3 nucleotide sequence: TGTGCCACCAGTTCAAGGGACAGGGCAAGTCAGCGGCAGTTCTTC.

The chain is built from TRBV6-1 and TRBJ2-7; 7 positions agree with TRBD1. Per germline, CDR1 MNHNS and CDR2 SASEGT. V shed 3 bases, J shed 2 bases, and the junction held 7 bases outside the gene matches. This CDR3 spans 15 amino acids. The CDR3 DNA follows: TGTGCCAGCAGTGAGGGACAGACTAAGACCTACGAGCAGTACTTC. As protein: CASSEGQTKTYEQYF.

This chain links TRBV19 with TRBJ1-2, with TRBD1 identical over 9 bases. The CDR3 is made up of 15 amino acids. J gave up 4 bases and V 5 bases, and 8 bases lay outside the gene matches. Germline V CDR1 and CDR2: LNHDA, SQIVND (reference sequence). CDR3 in DNA: TGTGCCAGTAGTCCCAAGGGACAGGGAGCCTATGGCTACACCTTC. This encodes CASSPKGQGAYGYTF.

The chain uses TRBV30 and TRBJ2-5; D is ambiguous. This CDR3 contains 12 residues. Between the trimmed V and J ends, which lost 2 bases and 7 bases, there was a span of 11 bases. Germline CDR1 and CDR2: GTSNPN and SVGIG (reference sequence). CDR3 nucleotide sequence: TGTGCCTGGAGTCAGGCCCGGCGGACCCAGTACTTC. Protein: CAWSQARRTQYF.

The chain carries TRBV2 and TRBJ2-2; 10 nucleotides match TRBD2. Losses at the gene ends were 5 bases for V and 2 bases for J; bases not matched to a gene: 5. The CDR3 is 16 amino acids. The germline gives CDR1 SNHLY, CDR2 FYNNEI. CDR3 residues: CASSLAGVPNTGELFF. DNA for the CDR3: TGTGCCAGCAGTCTAGCGGGGGTGCCTAACACCGGGGAGCTGTTTTTT.

This sequence joins TRBV18 and TRBJ2-5, with 7 positions matching TRBD2. Germline-derived CDR1 and CDR2 are KGHSH and LQKENI. V shed 3 bases, J shed 1 base, and the junction held 5 bases outside the gene matches. This CDR3 has 15 residues. CDR3 region: CASSPAASGQETQYF. As DNA, the CDR3 is TGTGCCAGCTCACCCGCGGCTAGCGGCCAAGAGACCCAGTACTTC.

The rearrangement uses TRBV30 and TRBJ2-2, with TRBD1 as a possible D gene (5 bases). Germline V lookup: CDR1 GTSNPN, CDR2 SVGIG (reference sequence). The CDR3 has 14 residues. V was cut by 5 bases and J by 6 bases, with 16 bases left in between. Written as DNA, the CDR3 is TGTGCCTGGGAGGACCTGATAGGGGCCGGGGAGCTGTTTTTT. It yields the protein CAWEDLIGAGELFF.

V gene TRBV2 combines with J gene TRBJ1-2; 7 bases fit TRBD1. V lost 5 bases to trimming and J lost 5 bases; unmatched junction nucleotides: 11. Germline V lookup: CDR1 SNHLY, CDR2 FYNNEI. The CDR3 is 15 residues long. The CDR3 DNA reads as TGTGCCAGCAGTCAGGACAGGAGGAGATTATATGGCTACACCTTC. Amino acids: CASSQDRRRLYGYTF.

CDR3 bases: TGTGCCAGCTTGGACGGTTCTGCCCCCTACGAGCAGTACTTC. Protein: CASLDGSAPYEQYF. The chain combines TRBV19 with TRBJ2-7; D not certain. This CDR3 has 14 residues. Looked up from germline, CDR1 is LNHDA and CDR2 is SQIVND (reference sequence). V was cut by 9 bases and J by 2 bases, with 17 bases left in between.

This clone was seen a few times. This sample also contains other DNA sequences that code for the same CDR3. The chain couples TRBV2 to TRBJ2-3; D is undetermined. The CDR3 loop spans 11 amino acids. In germline, CDR1 is SNHLY, CDR2 FYNNEI. V gave up 2 bases and J gave up 6 bases, with 3 bases separating them. The DNA for the CDR3 is TGTGCCAGCAGTGAACTCGATACGCAGTATTTT. Its translation is CASSELDTQYF.